A selection of T cell receptor beta chains follows, all from one sample in a study. TCRdb passed the 5' RACE reads through MiXCR, listing each CDR3 protein once. Counted here are roughly 9,900 distinct CDR3 sequences, around 31% occurring once; the ten biggest clones make up about 5.3%. Source material: Tregs sorted from blood. These receptors were collected from a female donor with breast cancer. The CDR3 runs from the conserved cysteine through the conserved F or W. The D gene is left open where the match is weak. Expanded clones are given a class, and other clones once, few, many or no size at all.

j_gene: TRBJ2-3
v_gene: TRBV21-1
abundance: medium-sized
d_gene: -
CDR3aa: CASSKGVAGEGTDTQYF
CDR3nt: TGTGCCAGCAGCAAAGGGGTAGCGGGAGAAGGCACAGATACGCAGTATTTT

j_gene: TRBJ1-5
v_gene: TRBV19
abundance: -
d_gene: -
CDR3aa: CAGRRGNQPQHF
CDR3nt: TGTGCCGGGAGGCGAGGCAATCAGCCCCAGCATTTT

j_gene: TRBJ1-5
v_gene: TRBV5-1
abundance: -
d_gene: -
CDR3aa: CASSFGTWDFRSVPVSNQPQHF
CDR3nt: TGCGCCAGCAGCTTCGGTACATGGGACTTTAGGAGTGTGCCCGTTAGCAATCAGCCCCAGCATTTT

j_gene: TRBJ1-2
v_gene: TRBV9
abundance: medium-sized
d_gene: -
CDR3aa: CASSVGVYGYTF
CDR3nt: TGTGCCAGCAGCGTAGGTGTTTATGGCTACACCTTC

j_gene: TRBJ2-5
v_gene: TRBV7-9
abundance: -
d_gene: -
CDR3aa: CASSPWGSGGETQYF
CDR3nt: TGTGCCAGCAGCCCCTGGGGGAGCGGAGGAGAGACCCAGTACTTC

j_gene: TRBJ2-1
v_gene: TRBV7-3
abundance: few
d_gene: -
CDR3aa: CASSLRPKGAYNEQFF
CDR3nt: TGTGCCAGCAGCTTGAGGCCAAAGGGGGCCTACAATGAGCAGTTCTTC

j_gene: TRBJ2-1
v_gene: TRBV20-1
abundance: -
d_gene: TRBD2
CDR3aa: CSARPPTSGSGNEQFF
CDR3nt: TGCAGTGCTAGGCCCCCGACTAGCGGGAGTGGGAATGAGCAGTTCTTC

j_gene: TRBJ1-2
v_gene: TRBV6-5
abundance: -
d_gene: TRBD1
CDR3aa: CASSYSRQQGESNYGYTF
CDR3nt: TGTGCCAGCAGTTACTCGAGGCAACAGGGGGAATCTAACTATGGCTACACCTTC

j_gene: TRBJ1-3
v_gene: TRBV15
abundance: -
d_gene: TRBD1
CDR3aa: CATSRPLTGAITGNTIYF
CDR3nt: TGTGCCACCAGCAGACCCTTGACAGGGGCCATAACTGGAAACACCATATATTTT

j_gene: TRBJ2-7
v_gene: TRBV5-4
abundance: -
d_gene: -
CDR3aa: CASSKDSSGEQYF
CDR3nt: TGTGCCAGCAGCAAGGACTCCTCGGGTGAGCAGTACTTC

j_gene: TRBJ2-1
v_gene: TRBV7-2
abundance: medium-sized
d_gene: TRBD1
CDR3aa: CASSEYGTGGGQFF
CDR3nt: TGTGCCAGCAGCGAATACGGGACAGGGGGTGGTCAGTTCTTC

j_gene: TRBJ2-1
v_gene: TRBV11-2
abundance: -
d_gene: -
CDR3aa: CASSFTRVGEQFF
CDR3nt: TGTGCCAGCAGCTTCACCCGCGTCGGGGAGCAGTTCTTC

j_gene: TRBJ2-7
v_gene: TRBV5-6
abundance: -
d_gene: -
CDR3aa: CASSLVSGRLTYEQYF
CDR3nt: TGTGCCAGCAGCTTGGTCTCAGGGCGGTTAACCTACGAGCAGTACTTC

j_gene: TRBJ1-4
v_gene: TRBV20-1
abundance: -
d_gene: TRBD1
CDR3aa: CSASEGSGQGTEKLFF
CDR3nt: TGCAGTGCTAGCGAGGGTTCGGGACAGGGTACTGAAAAACTGTTTTTT

j_gene: TRBJ1-5
v_gene: TRBV20-1
abundance: -
d_gene: -
CDR3aa: CSARFQGSSQPQHF
CDR3nt: TGCAGTGCTAGGTTTCAGGGGAGCAGTCAGCCCCAGCATTTT

j_gene: TRBJ2-1
v_gene: TRBV10-3
abundance: -
d_gene: -
CDR3aa: CAIMSRDSKDNEQFF
CDR3nt: TGTGCCATCATGAGCCGGGACTCCAAAGACAATGAGCAGTTCTTC

j_gene: TRBJ2-3
v_gene: TRBV4-1
abundance: medium-sized
d_gene: -
CDR3aa: CASSQFHLGTDTQYF
CDR3nt: TGCGCCAGCAGCCAATTCCACCTAGGCACAGATACGCAGTATTTT

j_gene: TRBJ2-7
v_gene: TRBV18
abundance: -
d_gene: TRBD1
CDR3aa: CASSPTGGFYEQYF
CDR3nt: TGTGCCAGCTCCCCGACAGGGGGCTTCTACGAGCAGTACTTC

j_gene: TRBJ1-2
v_gene: TRBV20-1
abundance: -
d_gene: -
CDR3aa: CSARGYGTEDYGYTF
CDR3nt: TGCAGTGCTAGAGGTTATGGGACCGAGGACTATGGCTACACCTTC

j_gene: TRBJ2-5
v_gene: TRBV5-1
abundance: few
d_gene: TRBD2
CDR3aa: CASSRTSGRTQEAQYF
CDR3nt: TGCGCCAGCAGTAGGACTAGCGGGAGGACCCAAGAGGCCCAGTACTTC

j_gene: TRBJ2-3
v_gene: TRBV12-3/TRBV12-4
abundance: -
d_gene: -
CDR3aa: CASSFEGSSTDTQYF
CDR3nt: TGTGCCAGCAGTTTTGAGGGAAGCAGCACAGATACGCAGTATTTT

j_gene: TRBJ2-7
v_gene: TRBV20-1
abundance: -
d_gene: TRBD2
CDR3aa: CSAGRAGVPEQYF
CDR3nt: TGCAGTGCTGGGAGAGCGGGAGTCCCCGAGCAGTACTTC

j_gene: TRBJ1-5
v_gene: TRBV7-2
abundance: medium-sized
d_gene: -
CDR3aa: CASSLSGTANNQPQHF
CDR3nt: TGTGCCAGCAGCTTATCCGGGACTGCAAATAATCAGCCCCAGCATTTT

j_gene: TRBJ1-5
v_gene: TRBV6-1
abundance: -
d_gene: -
CDR3aa: CASSGRTKNQPQHF
CDR3nt: TGTGCCAGCAGTGGACGGACGAAGAATCAGCCCCAGCATTTT

j_gene: TRBJ1-1
v_gene: TRBV5-1
abundance: -
d_gene: TRBD1
CDR3aa: CASSLEVRGPENTEAFF
CDR3nt: TGCGCCAGCAGCTTGGAGGTCAGGGGGCCGGAGAACACTGAAGCTTTCTTT

j_gene: TRBJ1-6
v_gene: TRBV3-1
abundance: -
d_gene: -
CDR3aa: CASSQGSSHSPLHF
CDR3nt: TGTGCCAGCAGCCAAGGTTCCAGCCATTCACCCCTCCACTTT

j_gene: TRBJ2-5
v_gene: TRBV20-1
abundance: few
d_gene: TRBD2
CDR3aa: CSARDAGENQETQYF
CDR3nt: TGCAGTGCTAGAGATGCGGGAGAGAACCAAGAGACCCAGTACTTC

j_gene: TRBJ1-1
v_gene: TRBV7-8
abundance: -
d_gene: -
CDR3aa: CASSLDRRGVTEAFF
CDR3nt: TGTGCCAGCAGCTTAGATAGGAGGGGGGTCACTGAAGCTTTCTTT

j_gene: TRBJ2-6
v_gene: TRBV4-3
abundance: -
d_gene: -
CDR3aa: CASSQQTSGANVLTF
CDR3nt: TGCGCCAGCAGCCAACAGACCTCTGGGGCCAACGTCCTGACTTTC

j_gene: TRBJ2-3
v_gene: TRBV7-3
abundance: -
d_gene: TRBD2
CDR3aa: CASSPTTTSTGDTQYF
CDR3nt: TGTGCCAGCAGCCCCACGACGACTAGCACCGGAGATACGCAGTATTTT

j_gene: TRBJ1-1
v_gene: TRBV29-1
abundance: medium-sized
d_gene: -
CDR3aa: CSIRQDLMNTEAFF
CDR3nt: TGCAGCATTAGACAGGACCTTATGAACACTGAAGCTTTCTTT